One TCR beta chain is described in this entry. The entry originates in a study of T cells in Graves' hyperthyroidism and ophthalmopathy. TCR beta CDR3 regions were amplified from RNA transcripts. TCR CDR3 underwent first-round RT-PCR with the HTBI primer set. TCRdb processed the multiplex PCR reads anew with MiXCR; each CDR3 protein has one entry. The sample lists 450,000 to 700,000 distinct CDR3 sequences; 46% were seen once. The CDR3 contains 13 residues. Germline V gene data show CDR1 as SEHNR and CDR2 as FQNEAQ (reference sequence). Trimming removed 6 bases at V and 12 bases at J, with 18 bases between.

The V gene is TRBV7-9, the J gene TRBJ2-1, with TRBD2 as a possible D gene (5 bases). This TCR derives from a woman aged 18-29 years with Graves' hyperthyroidism. The sample consisted of peripheral blood or thyroid tissue (not recorded which). CDR3 DNA: TGTGCCAGCAGTTACTCGGGGTCGTCAACGCAGTTCTTC. It specifies CASSYSGSSTQFF.